This T cell receptor beta chain was captured by sequencing in a study of ipilimumab plus nivolumab after autologous stem cell transplantation. The data were produced by immunoSEQ multiplex PCR, yet TCRdb's version contains in-frame clones alone and is incomplete. The sample shows roughly 20,000 clones, about 80% of them seen only once. Starting 14 to 28 days after autologous transplant, ipilimumab 1 mg/kg was given. Trimming removed 4 bases at V and 0 bases at J, with 14 bases between. The germline CDR1 and CDR2 sequences are SGHNT and YYREEE (reference sequence). The CDR3 spans 17 residues. This rearrangement joins TRBV5-4 to TRBJ1-6; D is unresolved. This specimen was PBMCs, taken in a trial of ipilimumab plus nivolumab as post-transplant consolidation. The clonotype comes from a male donor with diffuse large B-cell lymphoma. CDR3 loop: CASSPPPRVSYNSPLHF. DNA for the CDR3: TGTGCCAGCAGCCCCCCTCCGAGAGTCTCCTATAATTCACCCCTCCACTTT.